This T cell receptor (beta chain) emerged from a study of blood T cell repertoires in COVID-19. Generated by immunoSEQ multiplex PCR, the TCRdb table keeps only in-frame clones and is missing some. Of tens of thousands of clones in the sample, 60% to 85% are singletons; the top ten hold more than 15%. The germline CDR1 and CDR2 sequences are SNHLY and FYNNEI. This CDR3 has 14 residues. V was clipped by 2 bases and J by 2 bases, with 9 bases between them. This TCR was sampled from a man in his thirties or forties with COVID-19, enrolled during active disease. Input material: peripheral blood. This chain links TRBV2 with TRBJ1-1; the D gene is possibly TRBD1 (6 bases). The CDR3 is CASSEQGFNTEAFF. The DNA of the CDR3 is TGTGCCAGCAGTGAACAGGGGTTTAACACTGAAGCTTTCTTT.